A single sample gave rise to the 15 T cell receptor beta chains below, sequenced in a study of blood T cell repertoires in COVID-19. Clones were sequenced by immunoSEQ multiplex PCR, and TCRdb holds only the in-frame ones, with some missing. The sample yields some 450,000 clones, around 88% seen once. The sample was peripheral blood. Receptors originate from a woman aged 50 to 60 with COVID-19, enrolled during active disease.

Written as DNA, the CDR3 is TGTGCCAGCAGCTTGGACAGGATAAATTCACCCCTCCACTTT. It translates to CASSLDRINSPLHF. The J gene is TRBJ1-6, the V gene TRBV5-4; D may be TRBD1 (5 bases). Per germline, CDR1 SGHNT and CDR2 YYREEE (reference sequence). V was cut by 0 bases and J by 7 bases, with 8 bases left in between. CDR3 length: 14 residues.

The table lists this clone with a few counts. The CDR3 DNA follows: TGTGCCACCAGTGCCGCTCAGGGGGCAGGCACCGGGGAGCTGTTTTTT. Amino acids: CATSAAQGAGTGELFF. The rearrangement links TRBV24-1 to TRBJ2-2, with 8 positions matching TRBD1. The CDR3 is 16 amino acids. With 5 bases clipped from V and 4 bases from J, the junction kept 8 bases outside the gene matches. The germline V gene encodes CDR1 KGHDR and CDR2 SFDVKD.

V usage is TRBV2 and J usage is TRBJ1-1, with TRBD1 identical over 11 bases. The CDR3 loop spans 16 amino acids. The germline gives CDR1 SNHLY, CDR2 FYNNEI. Losses at the gene ends were 6 bases for V and 1 base for J; bases not matched to a gene: 7. This chain's CDR3 is CASRRDRGTGNTEAFF. The CDR3 DNA reads TGTGCCAGCAGACGGGACAGGGGGACAGGGAACACTGAAGCTTTCTTT.

As DNA, the CDR3 is TGTGCCAGCAGCCGGATACAGGGACCGTCGAACACCGGGGAGCTGTTTTTT. Amino acid sequence: CASSRIQGPSNTGELFF. J is TRBJ2-2 and V is TRBV11-3; D might be TRBD1 (6 bases). Germline values: CDR1 SGHNT, CDR2 YENEEA. This CDR3 comprises 17 residues. V lost 5 bases and J lost 0, with 16 bases in between. Supplemented by reference TRBV11-3 and TRBJ2-2, the full variable domain reads EAGVVQSPRYKIIEKKQPVAFWCNPISGHNTLYWYLQNLGQGPELLIRYENEEAVDDSQLPKDRFSAERLKGVDSTLKIQPAELGDSAVYLCASSRIQGPSNTGELFFGEGSRLTVL.

The chain is built from TRBV6-5 and TRBJ2-7; 11 nucleotides match TRBD2. The trim removed 6 bases at V and 3 bases at J, leaving 7 bases unmatched. The germline CDR1 and CDR2 sequences are MNHEY and SVGAGI. CDR3 length: 15 amino acids. CDR3 loop: CASRFVAGGIYEQYF. The CDR3 bases are TGTGCCAGCAGATTCGTAGCGGGGGGGATCTACGAGCAGTACTTC.

This clone turned up a few times. CDR3 region: CASSLPRSQETQYF. DNA of the CDR3: TGTGCCAGCAGTTTACCCAGATCCCAAGAGACCCAGTACTTC. V is TRBV28 and J is TRBJ2-5; D remains ambiguous. V dropped 2 bases and J dropped 1 base, with 8 bases sitting between them. The CDR3 spans 14 residues. CDR1 is MDHEN, CDR2 SYDVKM, per germline. The full variable domain, rest sourced from reference TRBV28 and TRBJ2-5, is DVKVTQSSRYLVKRTGEKVFLECVQDMDHENMFWYRQDPGLGLRLIYFSYDVKMKEKGDIPEGYSVSREKKERFSLILESASTNQTSMYLCASSLPRSQETQYFGPGTRLLVL.

The CDR3 DNA sequence: TGTGCCAGCAGCCGCGCGGGGGCAGAAGAGCAGTTCTTC. Translation: CASSRAGAEEQFF. V and J are TRBV3-1 (or the pseudogene TRBV3-2) and TRBJ2-1; tentative D call: TRBD2 (7 bases). The V end was cut by 4 bases, the J end by 10 bases, with 14 bases between. The CDR3 loop spans 13 amino acids. The germline V gene encodes CDR1 LGHDT and CDR2 YNNKEL (reference sequence).

The CDR3 bases are TGTGCCAGCAGCCACGGGGGGCCTGGGGCCAACGTCCTGACTTTC. It encodes CASSHGGPGANVLTF. The chain links TRBV13 to TRBJ2-6; tentatively, D is TRBD2 (7 bases). CDR1 and CDR2 (germline): PRHDT, FYEKMQ (reference sequence). The V gene lost 5 bases and the J gene lost 2 bases, with 10 bases spanning the gap. CDR3 length: 15 residues.

The J gene is TRBJ2-1, the V gene TRBV4-1, with 10 bases aligning to TRBD2. The CDR3 is made up of 17 amino acids. V gave up 2 bases and J gave up 0 bases; unmatched junction bases: 4. Per germline, CDR1 MGHRA and CDR2 YSYEKL. In nucleotides, the CDR3 is TGCGCCAGCAGCCAAACTTTAGCGGGGGGCTCCTACAATGAGCAGTTCTTC. This sequence encodes CASSQTLAGGSYNEQFF.

The chain combines TRBV19 with TRBJ2-7; 9 nucleotides align to TRBD1. V shed 9 bases and J 4 bases; nucleotides not matched to a gene: 7. Germline CDR1 LNHDA, CDR2 SQIVND (reference sequence). The CDR3 is made up of 13 amino acids. Written as DNA, the CDR3 is TGTGCCAGCCGGGACAGGGCCTCTTACGAGCAGTACTTC. It translates to CASRDRASYEQYF.

This chain links TRBV3-1 (or the pseudogene TRBV3-2) with TRBJ1-4; 10 bases are shared with TRBD1. The CDR3 loop spans 16 amino acids. From germline, CDR1 is LGHDT and CDR2 YNNKEL (reference sequence). Trimming at V came to 0 bases and at J to 8 bases, leaving 6 bases not matched to a gene. In DNA form, the CDR3 reads TGTGCCAGCAGCCAAGATCGGACAGGGGGTAGAGAAAAACTGTTTTTT. Its translation: CASSQDRTGGREKLFF.

The genes are TRBV15 and TRBJ2-1; tentatively, D is TRBD2 (6 bases). V was trimmed by 5 bases and J by 2 bases, leaving 13 bases between them. The CDR3 has 15 amino acids. Germline lookup yields CDR1 LNHNV and CDR2 YYDKDF (reference sequence). The DNA of the CDR3 is TGTGCCACCAGCTTCACGTGGGGGGCCTACAATGAGCAGTTCTTC. Translating gives CATSFTWGAYNEQFF.

The rearrangement links TRBV7-8 to TRBJ1-1; 7 bases fit TRBD1. The germline gives CDR1 SGHVS, CDR2 FQNEAQ. J was trimmed by 2 bases and V by 6 bases; bases with no gene match: 9. The CDR3 totals 15 residues. CDR3 DNA sequence: TGTGCCAGCAGTTTAAAGGGACAGCTTAACACTGAAGCTTTCTTT. It encodes CASSLKGQLNTEAFF.

J is TRBJ1-2 and V is TRBV5-6; D is ambiguous. The CDR3 length is 14 residues. Per the germline V gene, CDR1 is SGHDT and CDR2 is YYEEEE. With 0 bases removed from V and 5 bases from J, the gap between germline ends came to 11 bases. The CDR3 bases are TGTGCCAGCAGCTTGGGGTTCGGAGAGTATGGCTACACCTTC. Its translation: CASSLGFGEYGYTF.

V is TRBV7-8 and J is TRBJ1-1; 11 nucleotides agree with TRBD1. The V gene's germline CDR1 is SGHVS and CDR2 FQNEAQ. The V and J ends lost 4 bases and 6 bases, in that order; junction bases with no gene match: 7. This CDR3 is 15 amino acids long. The CDR3 protein is CASSSRTGGSAEAFF. Here the CDR3 DNA reads TGTGCCAGCAGCTCGCGGACAGGGGGCTCGGCTGAAGCTTTCTTT.